Following are 30 T cell receptor beta chains from one sample sequenced in a study of blood T cell repertoires in COVID-19. Here immunoSEQ multiplex PCR was the method, and the copy in TCRdb shows in-frame clones only, minus some. The table has fewer than 25,000 clones, around 94% seen once. Source material: peripheral blood. The origin of the receptors is a human donor in a cohort sampled during active COVID-19.

The DNA for the CDR3 is TGTGCCAGTAGTATGGGCAGACGGTCCACTGAAGCTTTCTTT. Its protein is CASSMGRRSTEAFF. The V gene is TRBV19, the J gene TRBJ1-1; D gene unclear. The CDR3 covers 14 residues. Between the trimmed V and J ends, which lost 3 bases and 4 bases, there was a span of 12 bases. Germline V gene lookup returns CDR1 LNHDA and CDR2 SQIVND (reference sequence).

The chain carries TRBV2 and TRBJ2-1, with 11 bases fitting TRBD2. The CDR3 spans 15 residues. V lost 5 bases and J lost 6; bases outside the gene matches: 6. The V gene's germline CDR1 is SNHLY and CDR2 FYNNEI. The CDR3 nucleotides read TGTGCCAGCAGTACCTTAGCGGGGGGGGTCAATGAGCAGTTCTTC. Translation gives CASSTLAGGVNEQFF.

This chain uses TRBV7-2 with TRBJ2-3, with D tentatively TRBD2 (5 bases). This CDR3 contains 18 residues. Trimming left V 5 bases short and J 1 base short, with 22 bases between. Germline V lookup: CDR1 SGHTA, CDR2 FQGNSA. The CDR3 loop reads CASSPLPPKRAGTDTQYF. CDR3 DNA: TGTGCCAGCAGCCCGCTCCCTCCGAAGAGGGCCGGCACAGATACGCAGTATTTT. Full variable domain (remainder filled in from reference TRBV7-2 and TRBJ2-3): GAGVSQSPSNKVTEKGKDVELRCDPISGHTALYWYRQSLGQGLEFLIYFQGNSAPDKSGLPSDRFSAERTGGSVSTLTIQRTQQEDSAVYLCASSPLPPKRAGTDTQYFGPGTRLTVL.

The CDR3 region has the DNA TGTGCCAGCAGTGTGGACAGCGTTACCTACGAGCAGTACTTC. It translates to CASSVDSVTYEQYF. The rearrangement uses TRBV11-3 and TRBJ2-7, with TRBD1 as a possible D gene (6 bases). Germline-derived CDR1 and CDR2 are SGHNT and YENEEA. This CDR3 contains 14 residues. The ends were cut back, 6 bases at V and 2 bases at J, with 14 bases in the middle.

The chain has TRBV5-4 and TRBJ1-5, with a possible D match to TRBD1 (5 bases). V gave up 4 bases and J gave up 5 bases, with 10 bases separating them. Per germline, CDR1 SGHNT and CDR2 YYREEE (reference sequence). CDR3 length: 13 amino acids. DNA of the CDR3: TGTGCCAGCAGCCTCGGGGGAGATCAGCCCCAGCATTTT. Its translation is CASSLGGDQPQHF.

This rearrangement joins TRBV2 to TRBJ2-3; 7 nucleotides match TRBD1. Germline V gene sequence: CDR1 SNHLY, CDR2 FYNNEI. The J segment lost 0 bases and the V segment lost 2 bases, leaving 11 bases of the junction unmatched. CDR3 length: 18 residues. CDR3 nucleotide sequence: TGTGCCAGCAGTGAATTCGCACAGGGGAGTACTAGCACAGATACGCAGTATTTT. Protein product: CASSEFAQGSTSTDTQYF. The full variable domain, rest sourced from reference TRBV2 and TRBJ2-3, is EPEVTQTPSHQVTQMGQEVILRCVPISNHLYFYWYRQILGQKVEFLVSFYNNEISEKSEIFDDQFSVERPDGSNFTLKIRSTKLEDSAMYFCASSEFAQGSTSTDTQYFGPGTRLTVL.

The chain employs TRBV30 and TRBJ1-2; 8 bases fit TRBD1. The trim removed 3 bases at V and 5 bases at J, leaving 5 bases unmatched. Germline V gene data show CDR1 as GTSNPN and CDR2 as SVGIG (reference sequence). The CDR3 has 13 amino acids. CDR3: CAWRRQGAYGYTF. CDR3 bases: TGTGCCTGGAGGAGGCAGGGGGCTTATGGCTACACCTTC.

V gene TRBV15 combines with J gene TRBJ1-2; TRBD1 agrees at 7 bases. Germline CDR1 LNHNV, CDR2 YYDKDF (reference sequence). J was trimmed by 0 bases and V by 3 bases; bases with no gene match: 7. There are 16 residues in the CDR3. As DNA, the CDR3 is TGTGCCACCAGCAGGAACCGGGACAGAGCTAACTATGGCTACACCTTC. Translating it yields CATSRNRDRANYGYTF.

The chain couples TRBV28 to TRBJ1-4, with 8 positions matching TRBD1. V trimming: 5 bases; J trimming: 8 bases; junction bases outside the gene matches: 7. The CDR3 consists of 14 residues. Germline loops: CDR1 MDHEN, CDR2 SYDVKM. The DNA for the CDR3 is TGTGCCAGCAGTCCTACAGCAGGGGGCGAAAAACTGTTTTTT. Its protein is CASSPTAGGEKLFF. The full variable domain, in which reference TRBV28 and TRBJ1-4 provide the parts outside the CDR3, is DVKVTQSSRYLVKRTGEKVFLECVQDMDHENMFWYRQDPGLGLRLIYFSYDVKMKEKGDIPEGYSVSREKKERFSLILESASTNQTSMYLCASSPTAGGEKLFFGSGTQLSVL.

The CDR3 loop reads CASTREVSGELFF. The DNA of the CDR3 is TGTGCCAGCACCAGGGAAGTCTCCGGGGAGCTGTTTTTT. The chain couples TRBV2 to TRBJ2-2, with D tentatively TRBD1 (5 bases). V lost 7 bases and J 6 bases, leaving 12 bases between the germline ends. The CDR3 extends over 13 amino acids. CDR1 and CDR2 (germline): SNHLY, FYNNEI.

The chain couples TRBV3-1 (or the pseudogene TRBV3-2) to TRBJ2-1, with 10 bases lining up with TRBD1. CDR1 is LGHDT and CDR2 is YNNKEL in the germline V gene (reference sequence). This CDR3 region has 15 residues. Trimming took 1 base from V and 6 from J; bases not matched to a gene: 3. CDR3 DNA: TGTGCCAGCAGCCAAGTGGGACAGGGGAGCAATGAGCAGTTCTTC. Translation: CASSQVGQGSNEQFF.

This clone was counted a few times. The V and J genes are TRBV5-1 and TRBJ2-5; a weak D match, TRBD1 (6 bases). The V end lost 4 bases, the J end lost 5 bases, and 15 bases lay between the germline ends. Germline V gene data show CDR1 as SGHRS and CDR2 as YFSETQ. The CDR3 loop spans 14 amino acids. The CDR3 sequence: CASSQDSSWETQYF. The CDR3 bases are TGCGCCAGCAGCCAGGACAGTTCCTGGGAGACCCAGTACTTC.

The CDR3 protein is CASSVGLAGGGEQFF. CDR3 bases: TGCGCCAGCAGCGTGGGACTAGCGGGAGGGGGTGAGCAGTTCTTC. The gene calls are TRBV10-1 and TRBJ2-1; TRBD2 agrees at 16 bases. CDR1 and CDR2 from the germline V gene are WNHNN and SYGVQD (reference sequence). The junction had 5 bases not matched to a gene; V was cut back by 6 bases and J by 9 bases. The CDR3 consists of 15 residues.

The V and J genes are TRBV18 and TRBJ2-6; 7 nucleotides align to TRBD1. Germline CDR1 KGHSH, CDR2 LQKENI. Trimming removed 2 bases from V and 1 base from J; junction bases left unmatched: 2. The CDR3 sequence is 16 residues long. CDR3 protein: CASSPKTGSGANVLTF. The CDR3 nucleotides read TGTGCCAGCTCACCAAAGACAGGGTCTGGGGCCAACGTCCTGACTTTC.

The rearrangement uses TRBV5-1 and TRBJ2-7; D possibly corresponds to TRBD1 (6 bases). Germline lookup yields CDR1 SGHRS and CDR2 YFSETQ. Trimming pared 4 bases from V and 3 bases from J, leaving 14 bases between. This CDR3 comprises 14 residues. The CDR3 here is CASSQQGPGYEQYF. For the CDR3, the DNA is TGCGCCAGCAGCCAACAGGGACCGGGCTACGAGCAGTACTTC.

This chain joins TRBV7-3 and TRBJ2-7; 9 nucleotides line up with TRBD2. Per germline, CDR1 SGHTA and CDR2 FQGTGA. V lost 2 bases to trimming and J lost 0 bases; unmatched junction nucleotides: 8. The CDR3 has 17 residues. The CDR3 region is CASSLHRGRESSYEQYF. The CDR3 DNA reads TGTGCCAGCAGCTTACACCGCGGGAGGGAAAGCTCCTACGAGCAGTACTTC.

The V call is TRBV7-2, the J call TRBJ1-4; D may be TRBD1 (6 bases). Germline V lookup: CDR1 SGHTA, CDR2 FQGNSA. The CDR3 runs 14 residues. The ends were cut back, 1 base at V and 7 bases at J, with 10 bases in the middle. This CDR3 reads CASSLDRATEKLFF. The CDR3 coding sequence is TGTGCCAGCAGCTTAGACAGGGCCACTGAAAAACTGTTTTTT.

The rearrangement uses TRBV12-3 or TRBV12-4 and TRBJ2-2; D not resolved. The CDR3 contains 13 residues. Deletions cut 5 bases from V and 1 base from J, with 5 bases between. CDR3 bases: TGTGCCAGCAGTACGGGGAACACCGGGGAGCTGTTTTTT. This encodes CASSTGNTGELFF.

The rearrangement uses TRBV30 and TRBJ1-6; D perhaps matches TRBD1 (6 bases). With 4 bases removed from V and 4 bases from J, the gap between germline ends came to 8 bases. This CDR3 region has 13 residues. Germline values: CDR1 GTSNPN, CDR2 SVGIG (reference sequence). The CDR3: CAWNREYNSPLHF. CDR3 nucleotide sequence: TGTGCCTGGAACAGGGAGTATAATTCACCCCTCCACTTT.

The chain couples TRBV7-8 to TRBJ2-3; D might be TRBD2 (6 bases). V was cut by 1 base and J by 6 bases, with 17 bases left in between. Germline CDR1 and CDR2: SGHVS and FQNEAQ. This CDR3 has 16 residues. The CDR3 reads CASSLGAGKLTDTQYF. The CDR3 DNA sequence: TGTGCCAGCAGCTTAGGTGCGGGAAAATTGACGGATACGCAGTATTTT.

The chain is built from TRBV3-1 (or the pseudogene TRBV3-2) and TRBJ2-7; the match to TRBD2 covers 12 bases. CDR1 LGHDT and CDR2 YNNKEL come from the germline V gene (reference sequence). The CDR3 extends over 17 amino acids. Trimming removed 3 bases from V and 0 bases from J; junction bases left unmatched: 6. The CDR3 DNA is TGTGCCAGCAGCCATTCTACTAGCGGGAGGCTCTCCTACGAGCAGTACTTC. Amino acids: CASSHSTSGRLSYEQYF.

The rearrangement uses TRBV6-2 or TRBV6-3 and TRBJ2-3; the match to TRBD2 covers 7 bases. J lost 8 bases, V lost 6 bases, and 14 bases had no gene match. CDR1 and CDR2 (germline): MNHEY, SVGEGT. The CDR3 sequence is 15 residues long. DNA of the CDR3: TGTGCCAGCAGCAACGGGCGGGGGACCCTGGGTACGCAGTATTTT. Protein: CASSNGRGTLGTQYF.

V gene TRBV5-4 combines with J gene TRBJ2-2, with 13 positions matching TRBD2. Per germline, CDR1 SGHNT and CDR2 YYREEE (reference sequence). J lost 4 bases, V lost 7 bases, and 13 bases had no gene match. This CDR3 is 18 amino acids long. As DNA, the CDR3 is TGTGCCAGCTCCCAACTAGCGGGGGGGTTTGAGGGCACCGGGGAGCTGTTTTTT. Protein: CASSQLAGGFEGTGELFF.

The gene calls are TRBV7-3 and TRBJ2-2, with D possibly matching TRBD1 (6 bases). Germline CDR1 and CDR2: SGHTA and FQGTGA. The CDR3 length is 16 residues. V was clipped by 5 bases and J by 4 bases, with 17 bases between them. As DNA, the CDR3 is TGTGCCAGCAGCCCAAGACAGGCTGGCTCCACCGGGGAGCTGTTTTTT. Residues: CASSPRQAGSTGELFF. The full variable domain, in which reference TRBV7-3 and TRBJ2-2 provide the parts outside the CDR3, is GAGVSQTPSNKVTEKGKYVELRCDPISGHTALYWYRQSLGQGPEFLIYFQGTGAADDSGLPNDRFFAVRPEGSVSTLKIQRTERGDSAVYLCASSPRQAGSTGELFFGEGSRLTVL.

The chain employs TRBV19 and TRBJ1-5; 7 bases agree with TRBD1. Germline trimming cut 2 bases from V and 11 bases from J; bases unmatched to any gene: 15. The CDR3 consists of 16 residues. Germline V lookup: CDR1 LNHDA, CDR2 SQIVND (reference sequence). CDR3 coding DNA: TGTGCCAGTAGTATATCCTGGACAGGAACCTATCGAACCCAGCATTTT. It specifies CASSISWTGTYRTQHF.

The rearrangement uses TRBV28 and TRBJ2-3; 14 bases align to TRBD2. Germline V CDR1 and CDR2: MDHEN, SYDVKM. The V and J ends lost 5 bases and 0 bases, in that order; junction bases with no gene match: 7. CDR3 length: 18 amino acids. CDR3 in amino acids: CASSVPGLAGASTDTQYF. As DNA, the CDR3 is TGTGCCAGCAGTGTCCCGGGACTAGCGGGGGCTAGCACAGATACGCAGTATTTT.

The J gene is TRBJ1-5, the V gene TRBV15; TRBD1 matches 8 bases. J was trimmed by 7 bases and V by 2 bases; bases with no gene match: 1. CDR3 size: 13 residues. Germline CDR1 is LNHNV and CDR2 is YYDKDF (reference sequence). Written as DNA, the CDR3 is TGTGCCACCAGCAGACCAGGGGGCCAGCCCCAGCATTTT. Protein sequence: CATSRPGGQPQHF.

The rearrangement joins TRBV11-2 to TRBJ1-4, with TRBD1 identical over 9 bases. V was pared by 4 bases and J by 2 bases, with 5 bases of the junction left unmatched. CDR1 is SGHAT, CDR2 FQNNGV, per germline. This CDR3 has 16 amino acids. CDR3 region: CASSSGQGFTNEKLFF. DNA of the CDR3: TGTGCCAGCAGCTCAGGACAGGGGTTCACTAATGAAAAACTGTTTTTT. Full variable domain (remainder filled in from reference TRBV11-2 and TRBJ1-4): EAGVAQSPRYKIIEKRQSVAFWCNPISGHATLYWYQQILGQGPKLLIQFQNNGVVDDSQLPKDRFSAERLKGVDSTLKIQPAKLEDSAVYLCASSSGQGFTNEKLFFGSGTQLSVL.

This chain joins TRBV6-1 and TRBJ2-1; D not certain. The germline CDR1 and CDR2 sequences are MNHNS and SASEGT. CDR3 size: 14 residues. The V end lost 1 base, the J end lost 6 bases, and 10 bases lay between the germline ends. CDR3 in DNA: TGTGCCAGCAGTGAAGAAGCAGGTACCAATGAGCAGTTCTTC. Its protein product is CASSEEAGTNEQFF.

The chain carries TRBV7-7 and TRBJ2-5; TRBD1 might be the D (6 bases). Trimming shortened V by 5 bases and J by 1 base, and 14 bases separated the two germline ends. The CDR3 consists of 15 residues. Germline V CDR1 and CDR2: SSHAT, FNYEAQ (reference sequence). This chain's CDR3 is CASSQSTGLQETQYF. The CDR3 bases are TGTGCCAGCAGCCAATCCACAGGGCTCCAAGAGACCCAGTACTTC.